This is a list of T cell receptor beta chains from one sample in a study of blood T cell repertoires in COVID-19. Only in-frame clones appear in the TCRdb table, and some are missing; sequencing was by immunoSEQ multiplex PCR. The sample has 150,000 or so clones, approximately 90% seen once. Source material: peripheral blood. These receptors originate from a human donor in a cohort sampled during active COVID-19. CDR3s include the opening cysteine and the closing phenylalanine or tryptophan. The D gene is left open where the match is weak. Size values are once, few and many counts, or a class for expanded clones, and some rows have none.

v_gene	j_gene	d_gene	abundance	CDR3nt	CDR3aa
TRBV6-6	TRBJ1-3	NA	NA	TGTGCCAGCAGTTACTCGGGACAAGGAAACACCATATATTTT	CASSYSGQGNTIYF
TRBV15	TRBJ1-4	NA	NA	TGTGCCACCAGCGCCCGTAGGGGGAATGAAAAACTGTTTTTT	CATSARRGNEKLFF
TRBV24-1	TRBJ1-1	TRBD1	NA	TGTGCCACCAGACAGGGGGCCCCGAACACTGAAGCTTTCTTT	CATRQGAPNTEAFF
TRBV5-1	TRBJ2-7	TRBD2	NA	TGCGCCAGCAGTAGCGGGGGGGCAACCTACGAGCAGTACTTC	CASSSGGATYEQYF
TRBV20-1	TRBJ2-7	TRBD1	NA	TGCAGTGCTAGTTGGGGGGACAGGGGTTCCTACGAGCAGTACTTC	CSASWGDRGSYEQYF
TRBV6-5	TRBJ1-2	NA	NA	TGTGCCAGCAGTTACTCCGAGGGATCTGGCTACACCTTC	CASSYSEGSGYTF
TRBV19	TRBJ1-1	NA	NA	TGTGCCAGTAGTATGGGGCCGGACACTGAAGCTTTCTTT	CASSMGPDTEAFF
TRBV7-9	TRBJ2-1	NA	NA	TGTGCCAGCAGCTTAGCTGGCGGGAATTATGAGCAGTTCTTC	CASSLAGGNYEQFF
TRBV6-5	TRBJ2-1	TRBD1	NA	TGTGCCAGCAGTTACTCGTCGAGGGGGCCGTACAATGAGCAGTTCTTC	CASSYSSRGPYNEQFF
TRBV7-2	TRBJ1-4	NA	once	TGTGCCAGCAGCTTGCAACAGGGTTCTTTCGAAAAACTGTTTTTT	CASSLQQGSFEKLFF
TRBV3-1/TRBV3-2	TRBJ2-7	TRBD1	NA	TGTGCCAGCAGCCAAGTAGTCGGGACAGGAGAGGACGAGCAGTACTTC	CASSQVVGTGEDEQYF
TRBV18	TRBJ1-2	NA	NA	TGTGCCAGCTCACAGGCGGAGAACTATGGCTACACCTTC	CASSQAENYGYTF
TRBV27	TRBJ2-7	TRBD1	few	TGTGCCAGCAGTTTTGGCCGGGACAGATTAACCTACGAGCAGTACTTC	CASSFGRDRLTYEQYF
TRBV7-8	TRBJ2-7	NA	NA	TGTGCCAGCAGCTTCCAGGAGGGACAGAGAAGCTCCTACGAGCAGTACTTC	CASSFQEGQRSSYEQYF
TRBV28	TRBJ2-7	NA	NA	TGTGCCAGCACCCAGACAGACCTGGTCCACGAGCAGTACTTC	CASTQTDLVHEQYF
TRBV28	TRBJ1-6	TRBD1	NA	TGTGCCAGCAGCCGATCGGGACAGGGAGGAAGTTCACCCCTCCACTTT	CASSRSGQGGSSPLHF
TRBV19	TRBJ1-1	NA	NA	TGTGCCAGTAGTCCCCAGACAGCCATGAACACTGAAGCTTTCTTT	CASSPQTAMNTEAFF
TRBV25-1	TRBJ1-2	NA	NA	TGTGCCAGCAGTGAATATCCCCTCAGGTCGACGGGCTACACCTTC	CASSEYPLRSTGYTF
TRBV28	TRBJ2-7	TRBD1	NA	TGTGCCAGCAGGCTGACAGGGGGCGCGTTGCCGGAGCAGTACTTC	CASRLTGGALPEQYF
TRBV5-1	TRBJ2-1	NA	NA	TGCGCCAGCAGCTTGGTACAGGGCACGGGCTCCTACAATGAGCAGTTCTTC	CASSLVQGTGSYNEQFF
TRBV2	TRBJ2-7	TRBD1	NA	TGTGCCAGCAATACCGACAGGGTCTACGAGCAGTACTTC	CASNTDRVYEQYF
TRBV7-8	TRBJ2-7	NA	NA	TGTGCCAGCAGCCCGATAACAGGGATTATAGACGAGCAGTACTTC	CASSPITGIIDEQYF
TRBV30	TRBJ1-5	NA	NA	TGTGCCTGGAGTCAGCCGGGGTTCAATCAGCCCCAGCATTTT	CAWSQPGFNQPQHF
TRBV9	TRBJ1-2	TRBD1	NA	TGTGCCAGCAGCGTAGATGGGACAGGGGGCGCCATTGATGGCTACACCTTC	CASSVDGTGGAIDGYTF
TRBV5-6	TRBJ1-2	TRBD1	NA	TGTGCCAGCAGCTTTGGCCCACGGGGACAGCCCGTCTATGGCTACACCTTC	CASSFGPRGQPVYGYTF
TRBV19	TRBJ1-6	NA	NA	TGTGCCACCAGACTATCGAATGGGAATTCACCCCTCCACTTT	CATRLSNGNSPLHF
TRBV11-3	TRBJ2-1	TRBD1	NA	TGTGCCAGCAGCTTAGGCGGTCAGGGGGCAAATGAGCAGTTCTTC	CASSLGGQGANEQFF
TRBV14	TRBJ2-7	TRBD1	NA	TGTGCCAGCAGCCACCTTCCCCTCCCCGGGACAGGGGACGAGCAGTACTTC	CASSHLPLPGTGDEQYF
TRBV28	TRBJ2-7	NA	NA	TGTGCCAGCCATACAGGTGCACCCTCGTGGGAGCAGTACTTC	CASHTGAPSWEQYF
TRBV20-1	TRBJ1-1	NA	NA	TGCAGTGCTAGGGTGGCCACTGAAGCTTTCTTT	CSARVATEAFF
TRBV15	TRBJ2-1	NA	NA	TGTGCCACCAGCCTAATAGCTCGGGATGAGCAGTTCTTC	CATSLIARDEQFF
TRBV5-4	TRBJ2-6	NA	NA	TGTGCCAGCAGCCCACCCATGGGGAGGTCCGGGGCCAACGTCCTGACTTTC	CASSPPMGRSGANVLTF
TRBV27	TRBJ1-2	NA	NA	TGTGCCAGCAGTTCCGGGGGGTATGGAGGGGAGGGCGCCTATGGCTACACCTTC	CASSSGGYGGEGAYGYTF
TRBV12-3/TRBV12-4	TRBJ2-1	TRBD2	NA	TGTGCCAGCAGGGGACTAGCGGGGGGAGGGCAGTTCTTC	CASRGLAGGGQFF
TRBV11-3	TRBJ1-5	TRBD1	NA	TGTGCCAGCAGCTTAGAGGACAGGAGCGATAGCAATCAGCCCCAGCATTTT	CASSLEDRSDSNQPQHF
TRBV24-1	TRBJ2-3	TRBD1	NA	TGTGCCACCAGTGATTTTCGGACAGGGAGCACAGATACGCAGTATTTT	CATSDFRTGSTDTQYF